Presented here are 22 T cell receptor beta chains from one specimen sequenced in a study of blood T cells in healthy people across ages. PCR was performed a second time for about 7 to 12 cycles using a sample-barcoded 5' primer and a J-beta primer mix. Each CDR3 protein is one row after TCRdb ran MiXCR on the 5' RACE reads. The repertoire holds hundreds of thousands of distinct CDR3 sequences, with roughly 44% as singletons. Sequencing was carried out using blood. The receptors were sampled from a man aged 55 to 70 in good health.

Remarks on this clonotype: This could be a read error, since a much larger clone is one nucleotide away. The rearrangement joins TRBV10-3 to TRBJ2-1, with 12 bases lining up with TRBD2. In germline, CDR1 is ENHRY, CDR2 SYGVKD. Trimming cost V 4 bases and J 8 bases; bases outside gene matches: 6. The CDR3 covers 15 residues. CDR3 coding DNA: TGTGCCATCAGTGTGACTAGCGGGGGTTTGGATGAGCAGTTCTTC. It specifies CAISVTSGGLDEQFF.

This clonotype has just a few counts. This chain links TRBV29-1 with TRBJ1-2, with 8 positions matching TRBD1. The germline CDR1 and CDR2 sequences are SQVTM and ANQGSEA. This CDR3 region has 14 residues. V lost 3 bases and J lost 2; bases outside the gene matches: 5. The CDR3 is CSVEVQGENYGYTF. CDR3 bases: TGCAGCGTTGAGGTACAGGGGGAGAACTATGGCTACACCTTC.

The genes are TRBV9 and TRBJ2-5; 8 bases agree with TRBD2. Germline lookup yields CDR1 SGDLS and CDR2 YYNGEE. The trim removed 0 bases at V and 3 bases at J, leaving 1 base unmatched. This CDR3 spans 14 amino acids. The CDR3: CASSVAGGKETQYF. The CDR3 DNA reads as TGTGCCAGCAGCGTAGCGGGGGGGAAAGAGACCCAGTACTTC.

This clonotype was seen a handful of times. This chain uses TRBV3-1 with TRBJ2-7, with TRBD2 matching 11 bases. The CDR3 contains 17 residues. Germline V gene data show CDR1 as LGHDT and CDR2 as YNNKEL (reference sequence). Trimming at V came to 5 bases and at J to 0 bases, leaving 9 bases not matched to a gene. CDR3 region: CASSAVASGGSSYEQYF. The CDR3 bases are TGTGCCAGCAGCGCCGTGGCTAGCGGGGGGAGCTCCTACGAGCAGTACTTC.

This chain links TRBV30 with TRBJ2-1; possibly TRBD2 for D (7 bases). Trimming shortened V by 4 bases and J by 7 bases, and 20 bases separated the two germline ends. This CDR3 contains 15 residues. Germline values: CDR1 GTSNPN, CDR2 SVGIG (reference sequence). CDR3 region: CAWNAPGGPGNEQFF. CDR3 in DNA: TGTGCCTGGAACGCCCCCGGGGGGCCAGGGAATGAGCAGTTCTTC.

This clonotype turned up a few times. This sequence joins TRBV5-1 and TRBJ2-2; D may be TRBD2 (5 bases). Trimming took off 3 bases at V and 2 bases at J, with 8 bases between the two ends. The CDR3 length is 14 residues. Germline CDR1 is SGHRS and CDR2 is YFSETQ. CDR3 sequence: CASSSGINTGELFF. CDR3 nucleotides: TGCGCCAGCAGCTCCGGGATTAACACCGGGGAGCTGTTTTTT.

The chain employs TRBV10-3 and TRBJ1-4, with D perhaps matching TRBD1 (6 bases). In germline, CDR1 is ENHRY, CDR2 SYGVKD. This CDR3 contains 15 residues. With 5 bases removed from V and 3 bases from J, the gap between germline ends came to 13 bases. CDR3 sequence reads: CAISSTDSSNEKLFF. The CDR3 region has the DNA TGTGCCATCAGTTCTACGGACAGTTCTAATGAAAAACTGTTTTTT.

The rearrangement uses TRBV12-3 or TRBV12-4 and TRBJ2-2; D may be TRBD1 (6 bases). Trimming shortened V by 5 bases and J by 6 bases, and 10 bases separated the two germline ends. The CDR3 extends over 13 amino acids. CDR3 sequence (DNA): TGTGCCAGCAGTGTGGGGGCCCCCGGGGAGCTGTTTTTT. Translation: CASSVGAPGELFF.

V and J are TRBV27 and TRBJ1-1, with 11 bases fitting TRBD1. Germline lookup yields CDR1 MNHEY and CDR2 SMNVEV (reference sequence). Unmatched junction bases numbered 10, after V lost 5 bases and J lost 5 bases. This CDR3 is 16 amino acids long. The CDR3 is CASSPIGTGGLTEAFF. DNA of the CDR3: TGTGCCAGCAGTCCGATCGGGACAGGGGGATTAACTGAAGCTTTCTTT.

This clonotype was seen a few times. The J gene is TRBJ2-5, the V gene TRBV14; D might be TRBD1 (6 bases). This CDR3 is 17 amino acids long. Between the trimmed V and J ends, which lost 0 bases and 7 bases, there was a span of 21 bases. Germline lookup yields CDR1 SGHDN and CDR2 FVKESK. This CDR3 is CASSQDHSTGSFGTQYF. The CDR3 bases are TGTGCCAGCAGCCAAGATCATTCAACAGGGTCGTTTGGGACCCAGTACTTC.

V usage is TRBV12-5 and J usage is TRBJ2-1; the D is unclear. V was clipped by 0 bases and J by 2 bases, with 8 bases between them. Looked up from germline, CDR1 is LGHNT and CDR2 is FRNRAP. This CDR3 has 15 amino acids. CDR3 sequence reads: CASGLVPDTYNEQFF. CDR3 nucleotides: TGTGCTAGTGGTTTGGTGCCAGATACCTACAATGAGCAGTTCTTC.

The chain is built from TRBV12-3 or TRBV12-4 and TRBJ2-3; D tentatively reads TRBD1 or TRBD2 (5 bases each). The CDR3 runs to 14 residues. V lost 6 bases, J lost 0 bases, and 10 bases lay in between. The DNA of the CDR3 is TGTGCCAGCAGGCTTGAGGGGAGCACAGATACGCAGTATTTT. This sequence encodes CASRLEGSTDTQYF.

This clonotype was seen a handful of times. J is TRBJ1-2 and V is TRBV4-3; unclear D gene. Germline V gives CDR1 LGHNA, CDR2 YSLEER. The V end lost 1 base, the J end lost 4 bases, and 16 bases lay between the germline ends. The CDR3 loop spans 16 amino acids. The CDR3 DNA is TGCGCCAGCAGCCAAGGGGATCGACGGATGGCCTATGGCTACACCTTC. As protein: CASSQGDRRMAYGYTF.

This clonotype was seen a few times. The V and J genes are TRBV9 and TRBJ2-7; a possible D gene is TRBD2 (6 bases). Germline values: CDR1 SGDLS, CDR2 YYNGEE. Trimming took off 1 base at V and 8 bases at J, with 19 bases between the two ends. CDR3 length: 15 residues. In DNA form, the CDR3 reads TGTGCCAGCAGCGTAAGGTGGAGGGTACCCGTGCAGCAGTACTTC. Its protein product is CASSVRWRVPVQQYF.

The chain uses TRBV4-1 and TRBJ2-7; TRBD1 matches 8 bases. The V gene end was trimmed by 1 base and the J gene end by 2 bases; junction bases not matched to a gene: 7. Germline values: CDR1 MGHRA, CDR2 YSYEKL. The length of the CDR3 is 16 residues. In nucleotides, the CDR3 is TGCGCCAGCAGCCAAGCTGTGACAGGGGTGCCCTACGAGCAGTACTTC. Translating it yields CASSQAVTGVPYEQYF.

This clonotype was detected only a few times. V usage is TRBV20-1 and J usage is TRBJ2-5, with TRBD2 matching over 9 bases. From germline, CDR1 is DFQATT and CDR2 SNEGSKA (reference sequence). With V trimmed by 3 bases and J by 2 bases, 7 bases remained unmatched. The CDR3 has 15 amino acids. In DNA, the CDR3 is TGCAGTGCTAGGAGGCGGGGGGGTAAACAAGAGACCCAGTACTTC. Its protein is CSARRRGGKQETQYF.

This chain uses TRBV6-5 with TRBJ1-2; D is undetermined. Germline V CDR1 and CDR2: MNHEY, SVGAGI. V was trimmed by 7 bases and J by 8 bases, leaving 20 bases between them. This CDR3 spans 14 amino acids. The CDR3 loop reads CASTSPFTSGGYTF. CDR3 nucleotides: TGTGCCAGCACCTCTCCGTTTACTTCGGGCGGCTACACCTTC.

The genes are TRBV4-1 and TRBJ2-7; TRBD1 is a possible D gene (6 bases). The CDR3 runs to 15 residues. Trimming pared 2 bases from V and 4 bases from J, leaving 15 bases between. Germline assignment: CDR1 MGHRA and CDR2 YSYEKL. DNA for the CDR3: TGCGCCAGCAGCCAAACGGACAGTGGAGTGTACGAGCAGTACTTC. It translates to CASSQTDSGVYEQYF.

The rearrangement links TRBV20-1 to TRBJ1-2, with D hard to call. The germline V gene has CDR1 DFQATT and CDR2 SNEGSKA (reference sequence). The CDR3 contains 15 residues. Trimming left V 3 bases short and J 4 bases short, with 18 bases between. CDR3 region: CSASEPRVTFYGYTF. CDR3 in DNA: TGCAGTGCTAGTGAGCCCCGCGTCACTTTCTATGGCTACACCTTC.

This clonotype was seen a few times. The genes are TRBV7-9 and TRBJ1-2; unclear D gene. Per the germline V gene, CDR1 is SEHNR and CDR2 is FQNEAQ (reference sequence). The CDR3 contains 13 residues. V lost 4 bases and J 4 bases, leaving 10 bases between the germline ends. CDR3 residues: CASSYGRTYGYTF. CDR3 sequence (DNA): TGTGCCAGCAGCTACGGACGGACCTATGGCTACACCTTC.

V and J are TRBV24-1 and TRBJ2-7, with 7 bases aligning to TRBD2. This CDR3 has 16 residues. Germline-derived CDR1 and CDR2 are KGHDR and SFDVKD. V shed 5 bases and J 7 bases; nucleotides not matched to a gene: 16. The CDR3 nucleotides read TGTGCCACCAGTGCCCCGGGGGGACCGGGCTACAATGAGCAGTACTTC. Amino acids: CATSAPGGPGYNEQYF.

The V call is TRBV6-6, the J call TRBJ2-4; 8 bases agree with TRBD2. With the DNA end fitting TRBJ2-5 better, the J assignment may be wrong. The CDR3 is 14 amino acids. Looked up from germline, CDR1 is MNHNY and CDR2 is SVGAGI (reference sequence). The CDR3 region is CASTGGADKETQYF. CDR3 in DNA: TGTGCCAGTACCGGGGGGGCGGATAAGGAGACCCAGTACTTC.